This record looks at one T cell receptor (beta chain) sequence and its context. This sample is part of a study of blood T cell repertoires in COVID-19. About the research overall: COVID-19 samples from acute and convalescent phases originated in the United States, Italy and Spain.

Trimming took 4 bases from V and 6 from J, leaving 16 bases between them. The CDR3 extends over 14 amino acids. Germline-derived CDR1 and CDR2 are SGHDT and YYEEEE. Using immunoSEQ multiplex PCR, the repertoire was profiled, and TCRdb retains in-frame clones only, with some absent. Of a few hundred thousand clones in the sample, 84% were seen once. The clonotype originates from a woman over 75 with COVID-19, enrolled during active disease. Sequencing was carried out using peripheral blood. The V call is TRBV5-6, the J call TRBJ1-1; D possibly corresponds to TRBD1 (6 bases). The DNA for the CDR3 is TGTGCCAGCAGCAGAAACAGGGTCGGGGCTGAAGCTTTCTTT. This gives the protein CASSRNRVGAEAFF.